The 32 T cell receptor beta chains below come from one sample, sequenced in a study of blood T cells in healthy people across ages. Together with a sample-barcoded 5' primer, a J-beta primer mix was included in a second PCR lasting about 7 to 11 cycles. TCRdb reprocessed the 5' RACE reads via MiXCR and lists one record per CDR3 protein. This table holds approximately 730,000 distinct CDR3 sequences, roughly 47% found once. The sample was blood. The receptors originated from a woman aged 55-70 years in good health.

A note on this clonotype: This may come from a read error, since a much larger clone is one base off. The chain uses TRBV4-2 and TRBJ2-5, with 10 bases matching TRBD2. Per the germline V gene, CDR1 is LGHNA and CDR2 is YNFKEQ. This CDR3 spans 15 amino acids. The V and J ends lost 7 bases and 3 bases, in that order; junction bases with no gene match: 8. The CDR3 DNA follows: TGTGCCAGCATCCAGATAACTAGCGGGAAAGAGACCCAGTACTTC. It yields the protein CASIQITSGKETQYF.

The rearrangement links TRBV15 to TRBJ1-1, with TRBD1 as a possible D gene (5 bases). The germline gives CDR1 LNHNV, CDR2 YYDKDF (reference sequence). The CDR3 has 15 amino acids. V gave up 0 bases and J gave up 4 bases, with 12 bases separating them. This chain's CDR3 is CATSRDVRGSTEAFF. The DNA of the CDR3 is TGTGCCACCAGCAGAGATGTTAGGGGAAGCACTGAAGCTTTCTTT.

This clonotype was observed a handful of times. The chain couples TRBV9 to TRBJ1-1; 8 positions agree with TRBD1. The CDR3 runs 15 residues. Germline lookup yields CDR1 SGDLS and CDR2 YYNGEE. V lost 4 bases, J lost 0 bases, and 5 bases stayed unmatched. The CDR3 sequence: CASSLTTGVNTEAFF. CDR3 in DNA: TGTGCCAGCAGCTTGACGACAGGGGTGAACACTGAAGCTTTCTTT.

Points on this clonotype: One end of the junction does not line up with germline, which may come from a read error. The V gene is TRBV5-1, the J gene TRBJ2-3, with TRBD2 matching 13 bases. The CDR3 runs 15 residues. CDR1 is SGHRS and CDR2 is YFSETQ in the germline V gene. The CDR3: CPSSLGLAGPDTQYF. The CDR3 DNA follows: TGCCCCAGCAGCTTGGGACTAGCGGGGCCAGATACGCAGTATTTT.

The chain carries TRBV20-1 and TRBJ2-7; 11 bases match TRBD2. The CDR3 has 15 residues. Germline CDR1 is DFQATT and CDR2 is SNEGSKA (reference sequence). Trimming took 3 bases from V and 7 from J; bases not matched to a gene: 11. The CDR3 bases are TGCAGTGCTAGTTCAGGACTAGCGGGCGGGAATGAGCAGTACTTC. Residues: CSASSGLAGGNEQYF.

In its sample, this clonotype was seen a few times. The CDR3 is CASSQEVGRSSYEQYF. The CDR3, as DNA: TGTGCCAGCAGCCAAGAGGTCGGCAGGAGCTCCTACGAGCAGTACTTC. The genes are TRBV4-2 and TRBJ2-7; D not certain. Germline-derived CDR1 and CDR2 are LGHNA and YNFKEQ. Trimming took off 0 bases at V and 0 bases at J, with 12 bases between the two ends. The CDR3 contains 16 residues.

The table lists this clonotype with a few counts. The chain joins TRBV9 to TRBJ2-5; 8 bases fit TRBD2. CDR3 length: 16 residues. Germline V CDR1 and CDR2: SGDLS, YYNGEE. Germline trimming cut 2 bases from V and 4 bases from J; bases unmatched to any gene: 10. The CDR3 reads CASSVAPRGGRETQYF. CDR3 sequence (DNA): TGTGCCAGCAGCGTCGCACCCCGGGGGGGGAGAGAGACCCAGTACTTC.

This clonotype was seen a few times. The chain has TRBV27 and TRBJ2-7; 8 bases map to TRBD2. Trimming cost V 6 bases and J 4 bases; bases outside gene matches: 20. Germline CDR1 and CDR2: MNHEY and SMNVEV (reference sequence). The CDR3 loop spans 18 amino acids. CDR3 DNA sequence: TGTGCCAGCAGCAGTCTTTTTGGGCTGGCGGGGGGAGGATACGAGCAGTACTTC. It codes for CASSSLFGLAGGGYEQYF.

This clonotype was recorded at least ten times. This chain joins TRBV5-6 and TRBJ2-6, with a tentative D call TRBD2 (5 bases). V lost 0 bases and J 2 bases, leaving 6 bases between the germline ends. The length of the CDR3 is 15 residues. Germline loops: CDR1 SGHDT, CDR2 YYEEEE. The CDR3, as DNA: TGTGCCAGCAGCTTGGCCGGGGCTGGGGCCAACGTCCTGACTTTC. Its protein product is CASSLAGAGANVLTF.

The chain combines TRBV3-1 with TRBJ1-2, with D hard to call. CDR1 and CDR2 (germline): LGHDT, YNNKEL (reference sequence). This CDR3 spans 14 amino acids. Trimming took 4 bases from V and 4 from J, leaving 13 bases between them. The CDR3, as DNA: TGTGCCAGCAGCCGAGGGAACGTTGGCTATGGCTACACCTTC. This codes for CASSRGNVGYGYTF.

The chain carries TRBV12-3 or TRBV12-4 and TRBJ2-7; 10 bases fit TRBD2. This CDR3 comprises 16 residues. The trim removed 5 bases at V and 2 bases at J, leaving 9 bases unmatched. The CDR3 bases are TGTGCCAGCAGTCCGACTAGCGGGTGGACGACCTACGAGCAGTACTTC. Translated, it gives CASSPTSGWTTYEQYF.

This clonotype showed up just once. V and J are TRBV28 and TRBJ2-1; TRBD2 aligns across 7 bases. V trimming: 2 bases; J trimming: 13 bases; junction bases outside the gene matches: 11. Per the germline V gene, CDR1 is MDHEN and CDR2 is SYDVKM. This CDR3 spans 14 amino acids. The CDR3 spells CASSLGGGGGTQFF. The CDR3 DNA follows: TGTGCCAGCAGTTTAGGCGGGGGAGGCGGGACCCAGTTCTTC.

This clonotype was seen more than once but under ten times. The chain has TRBV4-1 and TRBJ2-6, with D perhaps matching TRBD2 (6 bases). The V gene lost 0 bases and the J gene lost 0 bases, with 15 bases spanning the gap. The CDR3 extends over 19 amino acids. Germline CDR1 MGHRA, CDR2 YSYEKL. The CDR3 sequence is CASSQEPREASSGANVLTF. CDR3 sequence (DNA): TGCGCCAGCAGCCAAGAACCGAGGGAGGCCAGCTCTGGGGCCAACGTCCTGACTTTC.

V usage is TRBV10-3 and J usage is TRBJ2-3; D may be TRBD1 (6 bases). Looked up from germline, CDR1 is ENHRY and CDR2 is SYGVKD. Deletions cut 11 bases from V and 0 bases from J, with 15 bases between. The CDR3 consists of 14 residues. CDR3 loop: CAVNRQESTDTQYF. CDR3 nucleotides: TGTGCCGTCAATCGACAGGAGAGCACAGATACGCAGTATTTT.

In its sample, this clonotype was seen a few times. The chain has TRBV14 and TRBJ1-4, with D unresolved. The germline V gene encodes CDR1 SGHDN and CDR2 FVKESK. CDR3 size: 15 residues. The V gene lost 4 bases and the J gene lost 3 bases, with 12 bases spanning the gap. CDR3 nucleotides: TGTGCCAGCAGCCCGGCCGACACCGCTAATGAAAAACTGTTTTTT. It is translated as CASSPADTANEKLFF.

The chain links TRBV10-2 to TRBJ2-5; D ambiguous. This CDR3 is built from 14 residues. The V and J ends lost 0 bases and 11 bases respectively, with 16 bases between them. Germline values: CDR1 WSHSY, CDR2 SAAADI. This CDR3 is CASSESGSHNEQYF. The CDR3 DNA reads as TGCGCCAGCAGTGAGTCTGGCAGCCACAATGAGCAGTACTTC.

About this clonotype: This clone may be a read error of a much larger clone one base away. This chain connects TRBV6-2 or TRBV6-3 to TRBJ2-1, with 7 bases lining up with TRBD2. Germline V CDR1 and CDR2: MNHEY, SVGEGT. This CDR3 region has 15 residues. The CDR3 protein is CANSSYDRGGNEQFF. The CDR3, as DNA: TGTGCCAACAGTTCCTACGACCGCGGGGGCAATGAGCAGTTCTTC.

Regarding this clonotype: This may stem from a read error, because a much larger clone lies one nucleotide away. As DNA, the CDR3 is TGCAGCTCTGGACAGGGGGCTCGGGATGAGCAGTTCTTC. Translation gives CSSGQGARDEQFF. The J gene is TRBJ2-1, the V gene TRBV29-1; TRBD1 matches at 11 bases. Germline values: CDR1 SQVTM, CDR2 ANQGSEA. V dropped 8 bases and J dropped 8; count of bases not matched to a gene: 8. CDR3 length: 13 residues.

V is TRBV27 and J is TRBJ2-7, with D maybe TRBD1 (5 bases). Germline CDR1 MNHEY, CDR2 SMNVEV (reference sequence). This CDR3 has 14 residues. The V end was cut by 3 bases, the J end by 7 bases, with 16 bases between. The CDR3 DNA reads as TGTGCCAGCAGTTTCCAGGGTAAAGGCAATGAGCAGTACTTC. It translates to CASSFQGKGNEQYF.

There are a few counts of this clonotype. V usage is TRBV12-3 or TRBV12-4 and J usage is TRBJ2-7; 7 bases agree with TRBD2. V shed 1 base, J shed 2 bases, and the junction held 8 bases outside the gene matches. The length of the CDR3 is 16 residues. CDR3: CASSLGPSSGAYEQYF. CDR3 in DNA: TGTGCCAGCAGTTTAGGACCCTCTAGCGGAGCCTACGAGCAGTACTTC.

The chain has TRBV20-1 and TRBJ1-1; maybe TRBD1 (5 bases). CDR3 length: 15 amino acids. Between the trimmed V and J ends, which lost 0 bases and 0 bases, there was a span of 11 bases. Germline CDR1 is DFQATT and CDR2 is SNEGSKA (reference sequence). The CDR3 loop is CSARDPGHLNTEAFF. The CDR3, as DNA: TGCAGTGCTAGAGACCCGGGGCACTTGAACACTGAAGCTTTCTTT.

This clonotype was detected a few times. The chain couples TRBV2 to TRBJ2-1; unclear D gene. The V and J ends lost 6 bases and 0 bases respectively, with 6 bases between them. The germline V gene encodes CDR1 SNHLY and CDR2 FYNNEI. The CDR3 sequence is 13 residues long. CDR3 in DNA: TGTGCCAGCAGGTTAAGCTCCTACAATGAGCAGTTCTTC. Translated, it gives CASRLSSYNEQFF.

CDR3 coding DNA: TGTGCCACCAGTGATGCCACAACCTACGAGCAGTACTTC. Protein: CATSDATTYEQYF. This sequence joins TRBV24-1 and TRBJ2-7; D not certain. The CDR3 extends over 13 amino acids. Germline loops: CDR1 KGHDR, CDR2 SFDVKD. V was trimmed by 3 bases and J by 2 bases, leaving 7 bases between them.

This chain connects TRBV12-3 or TRBV12-4 to TRBJ2-3, with 9 bases that match TRBD2. CDR3 length: 14 residues. V shed 6 bases and J 5 bases; nucleotides not matched to a gene: 6. CDR3 coding DNA: TGTGCCAGCAGGGATAGCGGGAGAGGAGATACGCAGTATTTT. Its protein is CASRDSGRGDTQYF.

With respect to this clonotype: A read error is possible here, since a much larger clone lies one base away. The rearrangement links TRBV7-9 to TRBJ2-5; 7 bases map to TRBD1. Trimming cost V 6 bases and J 2 bases; bases outside gene matches: 6. Germline V gene lookup returns CDR1 SEHNR and CDR2 FQNEAQ (reference sequence). The CDR3 sequence is 14 residues long. The CDR3 DNA sequence: TGTGCCAGCAGTGTCGAGACAGGGCAAGAGACCCAGTACTTC. It codes for CASSVETGQETQYF. The variable domain in full, completed from reference TRBV7-9 and TRBJ2-5, reads DTGVSQNPRHKITKRGQNVTFRCDPISEHNRLYWYRQTLGQGPEFLTYFQNEAQLEKSRLLSDRFSAERPKGSFSTLEIQRTEQGDSAMYLCASSVETGQETQYFGPGTRLLVL.

This rearrangement joins TRBV5-6 to TRBJ2-7, with TRBD2 matching 8 bases. The CDR3 sequence is 17 residues long. Trimming removed 4 bases from V and 3 bases from J; junction bases left unmatched: 15. The germline V gene encodes CDR1 SGHDT and CDR2 YYEEEE. CDR3 sequence (DNA): TGTGCCAGCAGCGGCCCCTCCGGGGGGGGCATTTACTACGAGCAGTACTTC. It is translated as CASSGPSGGGIYYEQYF.

The V and J genes are TRBV5-1 and TRBJ2-1; D could derive from TRBD1 or TRBD2 (5 bases each). CDR3 length: 17 residues. Trimming stripped 4 bases from V and 5 bases from J, with 22 bases between. Germline lookup yields CDR1 SGHRS and CDR2 YFSETQ. This chain's CDR3 is CASSPGFTGTRNNEQFF. In DNA form, the CDR3 reads TGCGCCAGCAGCCCCGGATTTACCGGGACCAGGAACAATGAGCAGTTCTTC.

Regarding this clonotype: At one of its ends the junction is not consistent with the germline gene, which may arise from a read error. The CDR3 region has the DNA TGTGCCAGCAGTTCAGTGGGACTAGCGGACCGCAAAAGCATTCAGTACTTC. Amino acids: CASSSVGLADRKSIQYF. J is TRBJ2-7 and V is TRBV12-3 or TRBV12-4; TRBD2 matches 11 bases. The J call may be wrong; the DNA end is better matched by TRBJ2-4. The CDR3 sequence is 17 residues long.

This rearrangement joins TRBV25-1 to TRBJ2-6; 8 nucleotides agree with TRBD1. The CDR3 is 20 residues long. Germline loops: CDR1 MGHDK, CDR2 SYGVNS. The V gene end was trimmed by 5 bases and the J gene end by 0 bases; junction bases not matched to a gene: 15. The DNA of the CDR3 is TGTGCCAGCAGTAAATCGTTACCGGGACAGGTGCTCTCTGGGGCCAACGTCCTGACTTTC. Residues: CASSKSLPGQVLSGANVLTF.

This clonotype has just a few counts. This rearrangement joins TRBV12-3 or TRBV12-4 to TRBJ1-1; D not resolved. Trimming stripped 8 bases from V and 2 bases from J, with 15 bases between. The CDR3 runs 14 residues. CDR3 nucleotide sequence: TGTGCCAGCTCAAATATTGGGTCAAACACTGAAGCTTTCTTT. Its protein product is CASSNIGSNTEAFF.

The chain couples TRBV5-6 to TRBJ2-2; TRBD2 matches 7 bases. The junction had 5 bases not matched to a gene; V was cut back by 4 bases and J by 5 bases. The CDR3 spans 14 residues. Germline loops: CDR1 SGHDT, CDR2 YYEEEE. CDR3 amino acids: CASSVAAGTGELFF. CDR3 bases: TGTGCCAGCAGCGTGGCAGCGGGAACCGGGGAGCTGTTTTTT.

V is TRBV28 and J is TRBJ2-1, with D possibly matching TRBD2 (6 bases). The germline gives CDR1 MDHEN, CDR2 SYDVKM. The CDR3 contains 12 residues. Trimming removed 10 bases at V and 6 bases at J, with 13 bases between. CDR3 in DNA: TGTGCCATGGCCGGGACTTCCAATGAGCAGTTCTTC. This codes for CAMAGTSNEQFF.